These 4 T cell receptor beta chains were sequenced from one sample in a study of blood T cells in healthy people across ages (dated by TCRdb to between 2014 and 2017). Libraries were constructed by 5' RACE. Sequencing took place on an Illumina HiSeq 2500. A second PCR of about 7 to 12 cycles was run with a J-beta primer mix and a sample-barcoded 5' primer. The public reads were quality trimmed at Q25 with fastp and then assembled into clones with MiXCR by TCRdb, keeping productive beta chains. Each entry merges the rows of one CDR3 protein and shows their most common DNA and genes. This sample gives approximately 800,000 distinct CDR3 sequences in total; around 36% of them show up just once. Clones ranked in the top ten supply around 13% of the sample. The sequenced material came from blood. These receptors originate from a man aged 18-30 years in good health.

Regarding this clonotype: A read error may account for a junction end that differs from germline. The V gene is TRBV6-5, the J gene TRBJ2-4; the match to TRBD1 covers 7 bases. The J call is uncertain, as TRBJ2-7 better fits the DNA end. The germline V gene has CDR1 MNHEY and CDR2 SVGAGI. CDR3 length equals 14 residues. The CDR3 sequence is CANSTDREYYEQYF. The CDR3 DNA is TGTGCCAACAGTACCGACAGGGAATATTACGAGCAGTACTTC.

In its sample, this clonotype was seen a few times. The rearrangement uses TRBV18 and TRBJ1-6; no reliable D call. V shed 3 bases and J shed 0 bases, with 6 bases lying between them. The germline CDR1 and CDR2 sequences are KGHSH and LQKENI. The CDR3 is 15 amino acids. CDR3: CASSPLDSYNSPLHF. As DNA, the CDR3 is TGTGCCAGCTCACCTCTAGACTCCTATAATTCACCCCTCCACTTT.

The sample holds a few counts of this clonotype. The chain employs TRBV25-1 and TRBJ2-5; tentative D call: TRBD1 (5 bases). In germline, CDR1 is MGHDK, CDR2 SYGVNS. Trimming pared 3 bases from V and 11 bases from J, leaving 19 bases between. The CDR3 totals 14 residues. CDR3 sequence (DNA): TGTGCCAGCAGTGAGGGGCGTCTCCGTACTGAGCAGTACTTC. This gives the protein CASSEGRLRTEQYF.

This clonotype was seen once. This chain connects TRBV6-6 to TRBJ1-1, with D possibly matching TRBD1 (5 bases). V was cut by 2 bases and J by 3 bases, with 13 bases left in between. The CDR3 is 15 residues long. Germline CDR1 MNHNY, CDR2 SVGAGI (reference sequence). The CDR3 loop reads CASSYVSGRDTEAFF. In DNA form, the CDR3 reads TGTGCCAGCAGTTACGTCTCGGGCAGGGACACTGAAGCTTTCTTT.